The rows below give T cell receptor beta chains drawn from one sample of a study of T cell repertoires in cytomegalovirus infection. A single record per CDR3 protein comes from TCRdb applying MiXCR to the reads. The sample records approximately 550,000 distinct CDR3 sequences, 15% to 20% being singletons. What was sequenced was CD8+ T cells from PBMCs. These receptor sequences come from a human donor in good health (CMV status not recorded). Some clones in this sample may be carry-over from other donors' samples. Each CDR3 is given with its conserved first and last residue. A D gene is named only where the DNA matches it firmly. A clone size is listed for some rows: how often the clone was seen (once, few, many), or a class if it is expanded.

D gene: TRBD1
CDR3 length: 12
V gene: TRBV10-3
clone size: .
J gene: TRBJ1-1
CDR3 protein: CAIGPGTVEAFF
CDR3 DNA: TGTGCCATCGGGCCGGGGACAGTTGAAGCTTTCTTT

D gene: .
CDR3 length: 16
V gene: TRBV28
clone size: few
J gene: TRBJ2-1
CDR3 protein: CASSLIAEGSYNEQFF
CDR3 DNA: TGTGCCAGCAGCCTTATTGCCGAGGGCTCCTACAATGAGCAGTTCTTC

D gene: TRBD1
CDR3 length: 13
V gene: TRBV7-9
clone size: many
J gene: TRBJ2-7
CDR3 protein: CASSRDRAYEQYF
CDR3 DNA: TGTGCCAGCAGCCGAGACAGGGCCTACGAGCAGTACTTC

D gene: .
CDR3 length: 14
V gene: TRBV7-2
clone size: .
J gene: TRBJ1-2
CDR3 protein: CASRMTGCEYGYTF
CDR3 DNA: TGTGCCAGCAGGATGACAGGTTGCGAGTATGGCTACACCTTC

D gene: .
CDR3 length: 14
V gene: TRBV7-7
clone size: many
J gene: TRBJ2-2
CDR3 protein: CASSLRGRAGELFF
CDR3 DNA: TGTGCTAGCAGCTTACGCGGTCGAGCGGGGGAGCTGTTTTTT

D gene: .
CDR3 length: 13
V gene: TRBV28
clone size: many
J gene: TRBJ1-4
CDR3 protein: CATFPGMEEKLFF
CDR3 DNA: TGTGCCACCTTCCCGGGGATGGAAGAAAAACTGTTTTTT

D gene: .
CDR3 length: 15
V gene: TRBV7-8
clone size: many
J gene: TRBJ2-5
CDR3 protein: CASSTPGSRGETQYF
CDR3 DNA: TGTGCCAGCAGCACTCCCGGGAGTCGGGGAGAGACCCAGTACTTC

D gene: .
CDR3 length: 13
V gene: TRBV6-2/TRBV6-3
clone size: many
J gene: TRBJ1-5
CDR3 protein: CASSGGGNQPQHF
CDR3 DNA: TGTGCCAGCAGTGGTGGGGGGAATCAGCCCCAGCATTTT

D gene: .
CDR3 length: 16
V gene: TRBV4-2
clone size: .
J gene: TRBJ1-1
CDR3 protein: CASSQVDALGGTEAFF
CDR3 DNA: TGTGCCAGCAGCCAAGTGGACGCGCTGGGCGGTACTGAAGCTTTCTTT

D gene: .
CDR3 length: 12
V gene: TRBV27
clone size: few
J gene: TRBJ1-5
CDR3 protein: CASSIRGQPQHF
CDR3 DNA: TGTGCCAGCAGCATCCGGGGTCAGCCCCAGCATTTT

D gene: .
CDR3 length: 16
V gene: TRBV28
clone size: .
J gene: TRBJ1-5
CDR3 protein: CASSLTLLYSNQPQHF
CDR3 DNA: TGTGCCAGCAGTTTAACCCTTCTATATAGCAATCAGCCCCAGCATTTT

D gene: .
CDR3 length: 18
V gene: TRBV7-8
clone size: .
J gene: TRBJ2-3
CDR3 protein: CASSLVQRELAHEDTQYF
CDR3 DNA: TGTGCCAGCAGCTTAGTTCAACGGGAACTAGCACACGAAGATACGCAGTATTTT

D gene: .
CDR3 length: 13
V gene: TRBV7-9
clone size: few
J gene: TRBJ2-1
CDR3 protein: CASSPGATNEQFF
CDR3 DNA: TGTGCCAGCAGCCCCGGGGCAACTAATGAGCAGTTCTTC

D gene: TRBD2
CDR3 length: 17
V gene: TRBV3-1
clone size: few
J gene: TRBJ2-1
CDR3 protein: CASSQAASGNSYNEQFF
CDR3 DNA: TGTGCCAGCAGCCAAGCGGCTAGCGGGAACTCCTACAATGAGCAGTTCTTC

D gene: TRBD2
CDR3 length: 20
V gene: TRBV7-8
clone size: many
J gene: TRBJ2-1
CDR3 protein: CASSLGHLTTRREAYNEQFF
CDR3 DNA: TGTGCCAGCAGCTTGGGGCACCTAACGACTAGGCGGGAGGCCTACAATGAGCAGTTCTTC

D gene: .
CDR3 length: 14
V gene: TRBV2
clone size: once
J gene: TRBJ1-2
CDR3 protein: CASSVDSSNYGYTF
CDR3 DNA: TGTGCCAGCAGTGTAGACAGCTCTAACTATGGCTACACCTTC

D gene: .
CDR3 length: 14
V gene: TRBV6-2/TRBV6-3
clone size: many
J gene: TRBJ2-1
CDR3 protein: CASSYSRGLWEQFF
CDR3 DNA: TGTGCCAGCAGTTACTCGAGGGGATTATGGGAGCAGTTCTTC

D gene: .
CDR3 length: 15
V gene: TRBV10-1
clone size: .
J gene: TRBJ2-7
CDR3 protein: CASSESTRSWDEQHF
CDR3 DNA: TGCGCCAGCAGTGAGTCGACGCGGTCATGGGACGAGCAGCACTTC

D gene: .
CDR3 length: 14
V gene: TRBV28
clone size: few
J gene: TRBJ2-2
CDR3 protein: CASRHTQNTGELFF
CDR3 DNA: TGTGCCAGCAGACATACACAGAACACCGGGGAGCTGTTTTTT

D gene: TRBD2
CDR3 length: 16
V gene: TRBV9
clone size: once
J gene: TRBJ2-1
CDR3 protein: CASSVAASGGRDEQFF
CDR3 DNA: TGTGCCAGCAGCGTAGCGGCTAGCGGGGGTAGGGATGAGCAGTTCTTC

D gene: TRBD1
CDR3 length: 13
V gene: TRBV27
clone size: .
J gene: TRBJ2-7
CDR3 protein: CASGQGTFGEQYF
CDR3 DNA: TGTGCCAGCGGACAGGGTACTTTCGGCGAGCAGTACTTC

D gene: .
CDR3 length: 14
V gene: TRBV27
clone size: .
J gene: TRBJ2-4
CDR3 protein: CASSSGPRENIQYF
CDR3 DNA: TGTGCCAGCAGTTCCGGGCCGAGGGAAAACATTCAGTACTTC

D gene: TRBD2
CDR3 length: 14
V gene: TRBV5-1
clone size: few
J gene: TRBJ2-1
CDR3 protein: CASSPAGDYNEQFF
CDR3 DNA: TGCGCCAGCAGCCCCGCGGGGGACTACAATGAGCAGTTCTTC

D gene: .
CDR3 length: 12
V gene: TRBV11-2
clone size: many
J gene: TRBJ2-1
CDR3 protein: CASTLGRREQFF
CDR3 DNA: TGTGCCAGCACCTTGGGGAGGAGGGAGCAGTTCTTC

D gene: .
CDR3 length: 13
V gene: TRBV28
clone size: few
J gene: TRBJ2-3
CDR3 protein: CASSSHTPDTQYF
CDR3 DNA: TGTGCCAGCAGTTCCCACACCCCAGATACGCAGTATTTT

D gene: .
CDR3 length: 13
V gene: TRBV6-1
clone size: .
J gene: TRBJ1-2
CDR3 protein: CASSPGPNYGYNF
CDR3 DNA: TGTGCCAGCAGCCCCGGGCCAAACTATGGCTACAACTTC

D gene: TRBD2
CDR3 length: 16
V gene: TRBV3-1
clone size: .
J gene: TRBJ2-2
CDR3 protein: CASSGSGATDTGELFF
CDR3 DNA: TGTGCCAGCAGCGGGAGCGGGGCCACCGACACCGGGGAGCTGTTTTTT

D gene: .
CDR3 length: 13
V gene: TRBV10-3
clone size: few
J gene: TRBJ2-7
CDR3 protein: CAISDRQGYEQYF
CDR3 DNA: TGTGCCATCAGTGACAGACAAGGCTACGAGCAGTACTTC

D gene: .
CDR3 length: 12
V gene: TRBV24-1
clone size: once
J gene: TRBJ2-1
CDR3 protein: CATSGLSNEQFF
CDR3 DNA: TGTGCCACCTCGGGTCTTTCAAATGAGCAGTTCTTC

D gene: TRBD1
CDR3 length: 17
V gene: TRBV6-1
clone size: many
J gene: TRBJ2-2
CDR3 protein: CASSEAGTGLNTGELFF
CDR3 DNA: TGTGCCAGCAGTGAAGCAGGGACAGGCCTGAACACCGGGGAGCTGTTTTTT

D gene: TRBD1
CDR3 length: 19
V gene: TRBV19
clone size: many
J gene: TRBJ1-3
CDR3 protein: CASSPGGPWDRGHGNTIYF
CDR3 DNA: TGTGCCAGTAGCCCCGGAGGTCCCTGGGACAGGGGGCATGGAAACACCATATATTTT

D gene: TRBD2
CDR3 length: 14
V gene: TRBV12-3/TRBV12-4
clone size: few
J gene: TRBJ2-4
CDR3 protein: CASSLTSGGRKQYF
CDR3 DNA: TGTGCCAGCAGCTTAACTAGCGGGGGTCGCAAACAGTACTTC

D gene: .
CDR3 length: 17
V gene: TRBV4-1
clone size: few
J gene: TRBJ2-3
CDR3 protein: CASSQDSGPLGTDTQYF
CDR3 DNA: TGCGCCAGCAGCCAAGACTCCGGGCCCTTAGGCACAGATACGCAGTATTTT

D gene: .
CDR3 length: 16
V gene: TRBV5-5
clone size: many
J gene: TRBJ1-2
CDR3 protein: CASSSFWAPSDYGYTF
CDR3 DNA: TGTGCCAGCAGCTCCTTCTGGGCGCCTTCGGACTATGGCTACACCTTC

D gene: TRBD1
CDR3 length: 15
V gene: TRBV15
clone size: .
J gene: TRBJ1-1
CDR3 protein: CATSDHRGANTEAFF
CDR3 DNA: TGTGCCACCAGCGATCACAGGGGAGCGAACACTGAAGCTTTCTTT

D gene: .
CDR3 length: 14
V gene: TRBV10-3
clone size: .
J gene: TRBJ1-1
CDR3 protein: CAISESEGGTEAFF
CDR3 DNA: TGTGCCATCAGTGAAAGTGAAGGTGGCACTGAAGCTTTCTTT

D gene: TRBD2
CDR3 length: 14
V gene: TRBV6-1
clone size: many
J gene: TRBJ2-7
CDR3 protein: CASSLWDGRMEQYF
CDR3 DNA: TGTGCCAGCAGTCTTTGGGACGGGAGGATGGAGCAGTACTTC

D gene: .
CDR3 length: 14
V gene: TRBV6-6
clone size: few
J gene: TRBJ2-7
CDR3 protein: CASSYSDVLYEQYF
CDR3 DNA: TGTGCCAGCAGTTACTCGGACGTTCTCTACGAGCAGTACTTC

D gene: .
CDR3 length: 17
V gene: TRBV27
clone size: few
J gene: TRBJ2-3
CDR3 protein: CASSLSGAGSPPDTQYF
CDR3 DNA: TGTGCCAGCAGTTTATCGGGGGCGGGGAGTCCTCCAGATACGCAGTATTTT

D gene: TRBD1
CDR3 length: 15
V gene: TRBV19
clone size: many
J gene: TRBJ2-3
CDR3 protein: CASSGQGAGTDTQYF
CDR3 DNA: TGTGCCAGTTCTGGACAGGGGGCCGGCACAGATACGCAGTATTTT

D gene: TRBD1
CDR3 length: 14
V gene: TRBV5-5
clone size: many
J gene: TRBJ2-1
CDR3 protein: CASSLDRTNNEQFF
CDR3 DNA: TGTGCCAGCAGCCTGGACAGGACAAACAATGAGCAGTTCTTC

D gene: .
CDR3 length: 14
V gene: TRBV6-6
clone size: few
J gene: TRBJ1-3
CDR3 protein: CASVSRSSGNTIYF
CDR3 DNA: TGTGCCAGCGTCTCGAGGTCCTCTGGAAACACCATATATTTT

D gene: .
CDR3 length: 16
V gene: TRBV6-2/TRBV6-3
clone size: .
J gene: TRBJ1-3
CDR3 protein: CASSPISGQTRNTIYF
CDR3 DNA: TGTGCCAGCAGCCCTATTTCGGGCCAAACTAGAAACACCATATATTTT

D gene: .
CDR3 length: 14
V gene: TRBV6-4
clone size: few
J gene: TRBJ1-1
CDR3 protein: CASSDGKIGSEAFF
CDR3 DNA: TGTGCCAGCAGTGACGGTAAGATTGGGTCTGAAGCTTTCTTT

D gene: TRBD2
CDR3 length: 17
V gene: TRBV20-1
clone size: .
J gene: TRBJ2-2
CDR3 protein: CSARELTSGANTGELFF
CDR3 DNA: TGCAGTGCTAGAGAATTGACTAGCGGGGCGAACACCGGGGAGCTGTTTTTT

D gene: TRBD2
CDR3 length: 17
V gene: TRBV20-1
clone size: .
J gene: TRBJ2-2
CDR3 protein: CSARDQAGNTNTGELFF
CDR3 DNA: TGCAGTGCTAGAGATCAAGCGGGGAATACTAACACCGGGGAGCTGTTTTTT

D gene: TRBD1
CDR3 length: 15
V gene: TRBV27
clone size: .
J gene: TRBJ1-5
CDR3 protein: CASRTGTGHNQPQHF
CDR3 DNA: TGTGCCAGCAGGACCGGGACAGGGCACAATCAGCCCCAGCATTTT

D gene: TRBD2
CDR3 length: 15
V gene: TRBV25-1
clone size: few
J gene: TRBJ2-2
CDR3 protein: CASTPAGGSTGELFF
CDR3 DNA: TGTGCCAGCACCCCAGCCGGGGGGTCTACCGGGGAGCTGTTTTTT

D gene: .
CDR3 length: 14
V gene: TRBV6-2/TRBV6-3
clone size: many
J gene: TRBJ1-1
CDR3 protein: CASSYPAPDLEAFF
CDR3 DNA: TGTGCCAGCAGTTACCCCGCCCCGGACCTTGAAGCTTTCTTT

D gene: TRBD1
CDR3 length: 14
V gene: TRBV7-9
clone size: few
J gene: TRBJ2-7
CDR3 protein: CASNPGTDSYEQYF
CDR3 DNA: TGTGCCAGCAACCCGGGGACAGATTCCTACGAGCAGTACTTC